This passage covers 22 T cell receptor beta chains from one sample sequenced in a study of shared clonotypes between healthy human individuals. Clones were sequenced by immunoSEQ multiplex PCR, and TCRdb holds only the in-frame ones, with some missing. The sample lists approximately 1,500,000 clones, around 97% occurring once. The sample taken for sequencing was naive CD4+ T cells sorted from blood. The subset is: CD45RA+ positively selected. These receptors were collected from a man aged 25-45 years in good health.

This clone was observed once. The J gene is TRBJ2-3, the V gene TRBV9, with TRBD2 matching over 8 bases. This CDR3 comprises 18 residues. Germline trimming cut 4 bases from V and 5 bases from J; bases unmatched to any gene: 18. Per germline, CDR1 SGDLS and CDR2 YYNGEE. CDR3: CASSPEGRGSGKVDTQYF. DNA of the CDR3: TGTGCCAGCAGCCCAGAGGGTCGAGGTAGCGGGAAAGTAGATACGCAGTATTTT.

J is TRBJ2-7 and V is TRBV14; D possibly corresponds to TRBD2 (6 bases). Trimming took 4 bases from V and 4 from J, leaving 20 bases between them. The CDR3 has 16 amino acids. Germline V CDR1 and CDR2: SGHDN, FVKESK. Written as DNA, the CDR3 is TGTGCCAGCAGCCGGACTACCGGTGCGGGAAGTTACGAGCAGTACTTC. It translates to CASSRTTGAGSYEQYF.

The gene calls are TRBV5-4 and TRBJ2-7; TRBD2 might be the D (6 bases). V lost 0 bases and J 5 bases, leaving 15 bases between the germline ends. The CDR3 extends over 15 amino acids. The V gene's germline CDR1 is SGHNT and CDR2 YYREEE (reference sequence). CDR3 sequence reads: CASSLEAGRLDEQYF. The CDR3 DNA is TGTGCCAGCAGCTTGGAGGCGGGAAGGCTGGACGAGCAGTACTTC.

The chain combines TRBV5-1 with TRBJ2-7; 10 nucleotides align to TRBD2. Trimming removed 0 bases from V and 3 bases from J; junction bases left unmatched: 6. Germline V lookup: CDR1 SGHRS, CDR2 YFSETQ. The CDR3 contains 16 residues. The CDR3 protein is CASSLALAGEFYEQYF. As DNA, the CDR3 is TGCGCCAGCAGCTTGGCCCTAGCGGGAGAATTCTACGAGCAGTACTTC.

This clone showed up just once. CDR3 sequence (DNA): TGTGCCAGCAGAGACGACAGGACTAGCACAGATACGCAGTATTTT. Amino acid sequence: CASRDDRTSTDTQYF. The V and J genes are TRBV6-5 and TRBJ2-3; D perhaps matches TRBD1 (6 bases). V dropped 6 bases and J dropped 0 bases, with 13 bases sitting between them. Germline lookup yields CDR1 MNHEY and CDR2 SVGAGI. The CDR3 sequence is 15 residues long.

This chain connects TRBV7-3 to TRBJ2-2; a weak D match, TRBD1 (5 bases). Germline values: CDR1 SGHTA, CDR2 FQGTGA. V was trimmed by 8 bases and J by 1 base, leaving 11 bases between them. The CDR3 length is 14 residues. In nucleotides, the CDR3 is TGTGCCAGCGGCCCAGGACAGAACACCGGGGAGCTGTTTTTT. Translating it yields CASGPGQNTGELFF.

The V call is TRBV28, the J call TRBJ1-2; D is unclear. V was pared by 11 bases and J by 3 bases, with 16 bases between. Germline V CDR1 and CDR2: MDHEN, SYDVKM. This CDR3 region has 13 residues. DNA of the CDR3: TGTGCCGCGTTCCGGGGAGGCTACTATGGCTACACCTTC. It yields the protein CAAFRGGYYGYTF.

The chain recombines TRBV11-2 with TRBJ2-1, with TRBD2 as a possible D gene (6 bases). The CDR3 spans 14 residues. The germline gives CDR1 SGHAT, CDR2 FQNNGV. V lost 1 base and J lost 3, with 7 bases in between. The CDR3 DNA follows: TGTGCCAGCAGCTTAGTCGGGGGCTACAATGAGCAGTTCTTC. Translation gives CASSLVGGYNEQFF.

DNA for the CDR3: TGTGCCAGCTCACCTACCGGGACAGGAGTGGGGACCGGGGAGCTGTTTTTT. Encoded protein: CASSPTGTGVGTGELFF. The chain employs TRBV18 and TRBJ2-2, with 8 bases fitting TRBD1. Germline CDR1 is KGHSH and CDR2 is LQKENI. The CDR3 has 17 residues. The V gene end was trimmed by 3 bases and the J gene end by 5 bases; junction bases not matched to a gene: 11.

The chain joins TRBV28 to TRBJ1-3; no clear D gene. The V end was cut by 5 bases, the J end by 0 bases, with 11 bases between. Germline CDR1 is MDHEN and CDR2 is SYDVKM. The CDR3 spans 15 residues. CDR3 protein: CASSALRISGNTIYF. The CDR3 region has the DNA TGTGCCAGCAGTGCGCTCAGGATCTCTGGAAACACCATATATTTT.

The chain couples TRBV9 to TRBJ1-3, with unresolved D. The ends were cut back, 0 bases at V and 2 bases at J, with 12 bases in the middle. The CDR3 sequence is 16 residues long. Germline V gene data show CDR1 as SGDLS and CDR2 as YYNGEE. CDR3: CASSVVGALAGNTIYF. DNA of the CDR3: TGTGCCAGCAGCGTAGTCGGAGCCCTTGCTGGAAACACCATATATTTT.

The CDR3 DNA is TGTGCCAGCAGCGTAGACGATGTACAGCCCCAGCATTTT. It is translated as CASSVDDVQPQHF. The rearrangement uses TRBV9 and TRBJ1-5; no firm D call. The germline gives CDR1 SGDLS, CDR2 YYNGEE. The CDR3 sequence is 13 residues long. Trimming took 0 bases from V and 7 from J, leaving 8 bases between them.

The chain combines TRBV15 with TRBJ2-1; D gene uncertain. There are 15 residues in the CDR3. V lost 4 bases to trimming and J lost 2 bases, with 12 bases between them. Germline-derived CDR1 and CDR2 are LNHNV and YYDKDF (reference sequence). CDR3 in amino acids: CATSKQAHPYNEQFF. The DNA for the CDR3 is TGTGCCACCAGCAAGCAGGCCCATCCCTACAATGAGCAGTTCTTC.

The J gene is TRBJ2-7, the V gene TRBV5-5, with a tentative D call TRBD2 (5 bases). CDR3 length equals 16 residues. V gave up 0 bases and J gave up 2 bases, with 15 bases separating them. Germline CDR1 and CDR2: SGHKS and YYEKEE (reference sequence). The CDR3 sequence is CASSLARAAAPYEQYF. In DNA, the CDR3 is TGTGCCAGCAGCTTGGCGAGGGCAGCCGCCCCCTACGAGCAGTACTTC.

V is TRBV5-1 and J is TRBJ2-2, with unresolved D. The CDR3 runs 16 residues. The ends were cut back, 0 bases at V and 2 bases at J, with 11 bases in the middle. CDR1 is SGHRS, CDR2 YFSETQ, per germline. The CDR3: CASSLGIEINTGELFF. Here the CDR3 DNA reads TGCGCCAGCAGCTTGGGGATAGAGATAAACACCGGGGAGCTGTTTTTT.

This clone came up once. This chain uses TRBV5-6 with TRBJ2-1; possibly TRBD2 for D (5 bases). Looked up from germline, CDR1 is SGHDT and CDR2 is YYEEEE. The V end lost 0 bases, the J end lost 5 bases, and 21 bases lay between the germline ends. This CDR3 spans 18 amino acids. CDR3 residues: CASSLVSLSRTGDNEQFF. The DNA of the CDR3 is TGTGCCAGCAGCTTGGTTTCCTTATCTAGGACTGGAGACAATGAGCAGTTCTTC.

The chain combines TRBV10-1 with TRBJ2-5; D may be TRBD2 (6 bases). The germline V gene has CDR1 WNHNN and CDR2 SYGVQD (reference sequence). V dropped 0 bases and J dropped 13 bases, with 12 bases sitting between them. The CDR3 has 12 residues. The CDR3 nucleotides are TGCGCCAGCAGTGAGTCCGGGAGAGCCTGGTACTTC. It is translated as CASSESGRAWYF.

With regard to this clone: The sample carries other DNA sequences with the same CDR3. The rearrangement links TRBV27 to TRBJ1-1; 10 bases are shared with TRBD1. The CDR3 is 14 residues long. CDR1 and CDR2 from the germline V gene are MNHEY and SMNVEV (reference sequence). V dropped 6 bases and J dropped 2; count of bases not matched to a gene: 3. CDR3 DNA: TGTGCCAGCAGCCGGGACAGGGGTAACACTGAAGCTTTCTTT. It translates to CASSRDRGNTEAFF.

The chain recombines TRBV7-8 with TRBJ1-2, with no clear D. This CDR3 spans 14 amino acids. V was shortened by 5 bases and J by 8 bases, with 18 bases between the two germline ends. Looked up from germline, CDR1 is SGHVS and CDR2 is FQNEAQ. The CDR3 loop reads CASSGNSGYWGYTF. CDR3 sequence (DNA): TGTGCCAGCAGCGGCAATTCCGGTTATTGGGGCTACACCTTC.

V and J are TRBV5-1 and TRBJ1-3, with no clear D. Germline CDR1 and CDR2: SGHRS and YFSETQ. The CDR3 consists of 16 residues. V was cut by 2 bases and J by 1 base, with 13 bases left in between. The CDR3 is CASSFELGKSGNTIYF. CDR3 bases: TGCGCCAGCAGCTTTGAACTGGGGAAATCTGGAAACACCATATATTTT.

This clone was detected once. The rearrangement uses TRBV19 and TRBJ2-2; TRBD1 matches 10 bases. With 10 bases clipped from V and 6 bases from J, the junction kept 11 bases outside the gene matches. CDR3 size: 15 residues. The germline gives CDR1 LNHDA, CDR2 SQIVND (reference sequence). The CDR3 region is CATSDRGRLAGELFF. The CDR3 DNA sequence: TGTGCCACCTCCGACAGGGGGCGTCTCGCCGGGGAGCTGTTTTTT.

This clone was counted a few times. The rearrangement uses TRBV11-2 and TRBJ2-3, with 8 bases matching TRBD2. CDR1 and CDR2 from the germline V gene are SGHAT and FQNNGV. V shed 8 bases and J 4 bases; nucleotides not matched to a gene: 8. The CDR3 length is 14 residues. In nucleotides, the CDR3 is TGTGCCAGCTCCACGCTAGCGGGTCCAGATACGCAGTATTTT. The encoded protein is CASSTLAGPDTQYF. Filled out from reference TRBV11-2 and TRBJ2-3, the complete variable domain reads EAGVAQSPRYKIIEKRQSVAFWCNPISGHATLYWYQQILGQGPKLLIQFQNNGVVDDSQLPKDRFSAERLKGVDSTLKIQPAKLEDSAVYLCASSTLAGPDTQYFGPGTRLTVL.